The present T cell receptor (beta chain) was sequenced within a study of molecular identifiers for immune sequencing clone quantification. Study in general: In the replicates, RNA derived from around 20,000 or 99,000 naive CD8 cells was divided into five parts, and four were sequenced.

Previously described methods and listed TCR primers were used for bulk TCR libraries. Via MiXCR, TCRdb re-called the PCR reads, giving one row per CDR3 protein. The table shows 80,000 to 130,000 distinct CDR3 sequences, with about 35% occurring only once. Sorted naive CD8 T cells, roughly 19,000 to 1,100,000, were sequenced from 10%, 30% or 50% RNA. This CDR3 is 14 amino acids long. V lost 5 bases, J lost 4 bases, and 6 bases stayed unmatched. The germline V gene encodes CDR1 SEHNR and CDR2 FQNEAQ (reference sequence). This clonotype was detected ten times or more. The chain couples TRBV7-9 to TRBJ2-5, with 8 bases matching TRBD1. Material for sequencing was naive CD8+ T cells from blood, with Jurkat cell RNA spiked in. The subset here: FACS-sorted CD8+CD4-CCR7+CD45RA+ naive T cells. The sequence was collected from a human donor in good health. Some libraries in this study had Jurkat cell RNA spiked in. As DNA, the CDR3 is TGTGCCAGCAGCGCGGGGACAGGACGAGAGACCCAGTACTTC. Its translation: CASSAGTGRETQYF.